Listed below are T cell receptor beta chains from one sample, sequenced in a study of shared clonotypes between healthy human individuals. Here immunoSEQ multiplex PCR was the method, and the copy in TCRdb shows in-frame clones only, minus some. The sample consists of roughly 2.5 million clones, 85% to 95% of them appearing once. The sequencing input was naive CD4+ T cells sorted from blood. Receptors originate from a man aged 18 to 30 in good health. Both conserved end residues are part of each CDR3.

V,CDR3
TRBV6-1,CASTQGNSPLHF
TRBV7-9,CASSLRDSEGSEQYF
TRBV30,CAWSVGKLSGNTIYF
TRBV21-1,CASSKDRQGANYGYTF
TRBV30,CAWTVGGEETQYF
TRBV10-1,CASSDSVLGYEQYF
TRBV5-1,CASSLDRGEAFF
TRBV21-1,CASSKSGGASGEIAKNIQYF
TRBV11-2,CASSLTGVRGSPLHF
TRBV19,CASSDDRGNTQYF
TRBV6-1,CAALSGQTPSYEQYF
TRBV18,CASSPRGDYGYTF
TRBV5-1,CASSTRTGNQNYGYTF
TRBV30,CAWSGEDEAFF
TRBV19,CASSIVRTDRNQPQHF
TRBV7-9,CASSLAQWSEQFF
TRBV25-1,CASKGVVSTYEQYF
TRBV13,CASSPDRDRVPDTQYF
TRBV6-5,CASRPGGNTEAFF
TRBV5-6,CASNRLGQSNTEAFF